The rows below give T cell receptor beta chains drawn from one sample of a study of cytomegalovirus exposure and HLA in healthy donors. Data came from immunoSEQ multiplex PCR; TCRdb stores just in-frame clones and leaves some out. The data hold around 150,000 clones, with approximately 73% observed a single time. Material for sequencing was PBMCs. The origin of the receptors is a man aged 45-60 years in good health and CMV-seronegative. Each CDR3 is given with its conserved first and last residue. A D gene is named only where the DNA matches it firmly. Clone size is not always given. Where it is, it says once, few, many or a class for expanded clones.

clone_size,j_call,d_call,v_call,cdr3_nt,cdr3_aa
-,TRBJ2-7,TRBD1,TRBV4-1,TGCGCCAGCAGCCAAAACAGGGGCGCTACCTACGAGCAGTACTTC,CASSQNRGATYEQYF
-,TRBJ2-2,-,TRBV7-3,TGTGCCAGCAGCTTAGGGGGGGCCGTCCCGACCGGGGAGCTGTTTTTT,CASSLGGAVPTGELFF
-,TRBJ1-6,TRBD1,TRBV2,TGTGCCAGCAGTGAAGCTAAGACAGGGTACGGTTCACCCCTCCACTTT,CASSEAKTGYGSPLHF
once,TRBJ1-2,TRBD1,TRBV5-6,TGTGCCAGCAGCTTGGGGGACAGGGCATATGGCTACACCTTC,CASSLGDRAYGYTF
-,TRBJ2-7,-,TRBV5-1,TGCGCCAGCAGCGGGGGCCAGGGGCTCGAGCAGTACTTC,CASSGGQGLEQYF
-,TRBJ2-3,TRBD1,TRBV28,TGTGCCAGCAACATGCCGGGACAGGGGGGAGATACGCAGTATTTT,CASNMPGQGGDTQYF
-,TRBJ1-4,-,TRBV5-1,TGCGCCAGCAGCTTGGCCGGGGAGGCATATGAAAAACTGTTTTTT,CASSLAGEAYEKLFF
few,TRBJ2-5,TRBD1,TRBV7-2,TGTGCCAGCAGTTTACAGGGGGCCCTCCAAGAGACCCAGTACTTC,CASSLQGALQETQYF
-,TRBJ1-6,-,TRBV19,TGTGCCAGTACCTGGACACCTAATTCACCCCTCCACTTT,CASTWTPNSPLHF
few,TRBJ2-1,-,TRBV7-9,TGTGCCAGCAGCTTAGAGACTACGTATGAGCAGTTCTTC,CASSLETTYEQFF
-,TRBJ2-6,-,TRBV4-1,TGCGCCAGCAGCCAAGTCCATATACCCCGGGGGGCCAACGTCCTGACTTTC,CASSQVHIPRGANVLTF
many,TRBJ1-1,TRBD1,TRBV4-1,TGCGCCAGCAGCCAAGCTGACAGGGGGAACACTGAAGCTTTCTTT,CASSQADRGNTEAFF
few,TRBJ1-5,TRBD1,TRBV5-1,TGCGCCAGCAGCTTGGGAGGACAGGGGGATCAGCCCCAGCATTTT,CASSLGGQGDQPQHF
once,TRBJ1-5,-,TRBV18,TGTGCCAGCTCACCACCGGGGGGACAGCCCCAGCATTTT,CASSPPGGQPQHF
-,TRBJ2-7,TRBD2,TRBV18,TGTGCCAGCTCCTTAGAGGGACTATCTATGGAGCAGTACTTC,CASSLEGLSMEQYF
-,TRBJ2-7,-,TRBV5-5,TGTGCCAGCAGCCATGCAGACTACGAGCAGTACTTC,CASSHADYEQYF
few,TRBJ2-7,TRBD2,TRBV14,TGTGCCAGCGGCCGAGCGGGGAACTACGAGCAGTACTTC,CASGRAGNYEQYF
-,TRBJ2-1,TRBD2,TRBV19,TGTGCCAGTAGTAGCAGCGGGGAAAGAAATGAGCAGTTCTTC,CASSSSGERNEQFF
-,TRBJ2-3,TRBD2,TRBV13,TGTGCCAGCAGCTTAGCTTCTAGCGGGGGCCCGGGGACAGATACGCAGTATTTT,CASSLASSGGPGTDTQYF
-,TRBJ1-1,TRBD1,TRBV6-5,TGTGCCAGCAGTCTCCAGGGGGCCAACACTGAAGCTTTCTTT,CASSLQGANTEAFF
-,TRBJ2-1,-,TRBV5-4,TGTGCCAGCAGCTTTGGGGGGTCCTACAATGAGCAGTTCTTC,CASSFGGSYNEQFF
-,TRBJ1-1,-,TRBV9,TGTGCCAGCAGCGTAGCCCTAGCAGGTTCCACTGAAGCTTTCTTT,CASSVALAGSTEAFF
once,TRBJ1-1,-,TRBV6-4,TGTGCCAGCAGGCCGGGACACCGCCCCGACGAAGCTTTCTTT,CASRPGHRPDEAFF
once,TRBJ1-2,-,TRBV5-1,TGCGCCAGCAGAGACCTAGTGGGGGGAAACGGCTACACCTTC,CASRDLVGGNGYTF
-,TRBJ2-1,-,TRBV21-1,TGTGCCAGCAGCAAAGCGTTAGGACAGGGGCGTTGGGGATCCTACAATGAGCAGTTCTTC,CASSKALGQGRWGSYNEQFF
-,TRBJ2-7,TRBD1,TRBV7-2,TGTGCCAGCAGCCAACAGGGGGCCTCTTACTACGAGCAGTACTTC,CASSQQGASYYEQYF
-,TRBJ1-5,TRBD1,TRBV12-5,TGTGCTAGTGCCCGCGGGACAGTGAATAGCAATCAGCCCCAGCATTTT,CASARGTVNSNQPQHF